One T cell receptor (beta chain) is described in this entry. Its antigen is still unknown. The table came from immunoSEQ multiplex PCR; TCRdb's copy has only in-frame clones and leaves some out. The sample has approximately 57,000 clones, 83% seen once. This CDR3 region has 14 residues. V lost 3 bases, J lost 5 bases, and 13 bases lay in between. The germline gives CDR1 SGHAT, CDR2 FQNNGV. Collection of blood occurred at baseline, at cycle 4 day 1, and at cycle 7 day 1. This specimen belongs to a study of OX40 agonist ivuxolimab in advanced cancers. The overall study: Patients were treated with ivuxolimab, an agonistic anti-OX40 (CD134) antibody. Patients with prior anti-PD-1, anti-PD-L1 or anti-CTLA-4 therapy were eligible; less than 50% had some.

Notes on the study in general: At doses 0.1 to 3.0 mg/kg, CD4+ and CD8+ clones expanded.

The sample was CD4+ or CD8+ T cells sorted from blood, taken in a trial of the OX40 agonist ivuxolimab. The sequence was obtained from an adult with an advanced solid tumor such as melanoma, head and neck, liver or kidney cancer. J is TRBJ1-1 and V is TRBV11-2; D is possibly TRBD1 (5 bases). The CDR3 sequence is CASSLVDGATEAFF. As DNA, the CDR3 is TGTGCCAGCAGCTTGGTTGACGGGGCGACTGAAGCTTTCTTT.